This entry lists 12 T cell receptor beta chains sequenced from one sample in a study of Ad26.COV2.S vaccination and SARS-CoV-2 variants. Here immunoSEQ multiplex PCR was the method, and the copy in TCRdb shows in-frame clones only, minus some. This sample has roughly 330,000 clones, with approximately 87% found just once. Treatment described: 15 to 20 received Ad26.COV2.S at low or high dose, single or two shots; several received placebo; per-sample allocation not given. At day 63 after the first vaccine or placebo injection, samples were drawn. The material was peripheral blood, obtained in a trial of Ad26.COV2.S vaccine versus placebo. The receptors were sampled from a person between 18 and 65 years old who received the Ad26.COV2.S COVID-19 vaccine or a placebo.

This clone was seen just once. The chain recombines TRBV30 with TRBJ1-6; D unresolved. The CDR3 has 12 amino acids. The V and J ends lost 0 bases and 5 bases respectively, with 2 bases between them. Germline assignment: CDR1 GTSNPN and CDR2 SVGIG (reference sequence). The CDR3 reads CAWSVNNSPLHF. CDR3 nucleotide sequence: TGTGCCTGGAGTGTAAATAATTCACCCCTCCACTTT.

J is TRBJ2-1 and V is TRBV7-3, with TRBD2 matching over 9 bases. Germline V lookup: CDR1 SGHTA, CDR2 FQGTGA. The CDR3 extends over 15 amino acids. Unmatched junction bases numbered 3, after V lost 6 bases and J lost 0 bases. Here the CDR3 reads CASSPTSGSYNEQFF. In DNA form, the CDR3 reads TGTGCCAGCAGTCCGACTAGCGGCTCCTACAATGAGCAGTTCTTC.

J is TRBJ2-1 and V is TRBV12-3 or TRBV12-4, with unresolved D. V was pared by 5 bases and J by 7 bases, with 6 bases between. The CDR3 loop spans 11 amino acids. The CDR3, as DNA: TGTGCCAGCAGTCCCAAGAATGAGCAGTTCTTC. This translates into CASSPKNEQFF.

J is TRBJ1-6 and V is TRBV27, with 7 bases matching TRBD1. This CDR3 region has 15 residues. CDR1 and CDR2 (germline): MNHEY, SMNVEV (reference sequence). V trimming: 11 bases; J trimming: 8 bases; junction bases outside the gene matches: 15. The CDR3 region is CARRIRGLLDSPLHF. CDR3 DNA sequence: TGTGCCCGGAGGATTAGGGGGCTTTTGGATTCACCCCTCCACTTT.

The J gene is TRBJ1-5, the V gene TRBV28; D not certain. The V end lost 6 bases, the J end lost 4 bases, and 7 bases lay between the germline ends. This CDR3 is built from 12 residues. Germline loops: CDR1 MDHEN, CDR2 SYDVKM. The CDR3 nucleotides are TGTGCCAGCAGGGGCCCGAATCAGCCCCAGCATTTT. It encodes CASRGPNQPQHF.

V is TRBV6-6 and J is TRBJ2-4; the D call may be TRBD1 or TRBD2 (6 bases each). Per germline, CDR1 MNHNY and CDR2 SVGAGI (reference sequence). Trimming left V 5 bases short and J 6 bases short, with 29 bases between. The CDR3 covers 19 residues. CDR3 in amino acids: CASSPQGGKAGGVTNIQYF. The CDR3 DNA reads TGTGCCAGCAGTCCCCAAGGGGGGAAGGCAGGCGGGGTGACAAACATTCAGTACTTC.

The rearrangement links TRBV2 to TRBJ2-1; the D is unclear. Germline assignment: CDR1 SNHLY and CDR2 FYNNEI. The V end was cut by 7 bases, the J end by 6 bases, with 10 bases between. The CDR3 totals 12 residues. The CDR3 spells CASTVRGNEQFF. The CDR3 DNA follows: TGTGCCAGCACCGTAAGAGGCAATGAGCAGTTCTTC.

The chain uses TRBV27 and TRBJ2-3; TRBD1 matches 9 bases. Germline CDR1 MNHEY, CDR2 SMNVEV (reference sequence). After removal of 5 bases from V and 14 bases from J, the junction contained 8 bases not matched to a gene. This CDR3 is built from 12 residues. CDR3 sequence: CASSPRTGVGYF. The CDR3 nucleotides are TGTGCCAGCAGTCCTCGGACAGGGGTCGGGTATTTT.

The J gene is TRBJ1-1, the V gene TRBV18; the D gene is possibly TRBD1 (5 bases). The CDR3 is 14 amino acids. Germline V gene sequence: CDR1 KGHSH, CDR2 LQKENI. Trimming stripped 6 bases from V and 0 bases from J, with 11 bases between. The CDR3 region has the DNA TGTGCCAGCTCGTCACAGGCTATGAACACTGAAGCTTTCTTT. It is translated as CASSSQAMNTEAFF.

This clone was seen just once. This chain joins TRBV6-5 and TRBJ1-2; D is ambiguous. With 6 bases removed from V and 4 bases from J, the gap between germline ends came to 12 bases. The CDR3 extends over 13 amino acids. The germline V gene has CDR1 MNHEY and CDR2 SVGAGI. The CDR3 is CASRREVSYGYTF. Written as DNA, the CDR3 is TGTGCCAGCAGACGAGAGGTTTCCTATGGCTACACCTTC.

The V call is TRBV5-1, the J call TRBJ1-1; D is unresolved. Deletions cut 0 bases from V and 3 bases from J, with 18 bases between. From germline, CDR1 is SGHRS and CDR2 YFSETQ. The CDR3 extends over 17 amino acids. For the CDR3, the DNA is TGCGCCAGCAGCTTGGGGTTGGGGTTGAGTTATGACACTGAAGCTTTCTTT. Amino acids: CASSLGLGLSYDTEAFF.

The CDR3: CATSDFTVNYGYTF. CDR3 bases: TGTGCCACCAGTGACTTCACAGTCAACTATGGCTACACCTTC. V and J are TRBV24-1 and TRBJ1-2, with D unclear. The germline gives CDR1 KGHDR, CDR2 SFDVKD. The CDR3 contains 14 residues. V lost 4 bases and J lost 2, with 10 bases in between.